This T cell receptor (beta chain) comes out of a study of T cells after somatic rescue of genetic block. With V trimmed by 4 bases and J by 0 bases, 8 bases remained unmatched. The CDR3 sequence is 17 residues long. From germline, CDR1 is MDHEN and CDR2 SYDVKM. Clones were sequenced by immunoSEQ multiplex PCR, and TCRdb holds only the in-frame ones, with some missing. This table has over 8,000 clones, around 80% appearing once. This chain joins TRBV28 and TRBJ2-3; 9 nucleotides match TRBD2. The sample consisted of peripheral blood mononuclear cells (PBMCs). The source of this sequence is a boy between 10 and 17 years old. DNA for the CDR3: TGTGCCAGCAGTTCTCCCTTAGCGGGAGTTAGCACAGATACGCAGTATTTT. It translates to CASSSPLAGVSTDTQYF.